A selection of T cell receptor beta chains follows, all from one sample in a study of cytomegalovirus exposure and HLA in healthy donors. The table came from immunoSEQ multiplex PCR; TCRdb's copy has only in-frame clones and leaves some out. The sample carries more than 70,000 clones, approximately 70% recorded once. Sequenced input: PBMCs. All receptors come from a woman aged 50 to 60 in good health and CMV-seropositive. Each CDR3 is given with its conserved first and last residue. The order of the fields is D gene, J gene, clone size, V gene, CDR3 protein, CDR3 DNA. The D gene is left open where the match is weak. Clone size is not always given. Where it is, it says once, few, many or a class for expanded clones.

D gene: -; J gene: TRBJ2-5; clone size: -; V gene: TRBV27; CDR3 protein: CASSLVLQETQYF; CDR3 DNA: TGTGCCAGCAGTTTGGTCCTACAAGAGACCCAGTACTTC
D gene: TRBD2; J gene: TRBJ2-1; clone size: -; V gene: TRBV7-9; CDR3 protein: CASRVAGKSYNEQFF; CDR3 DNA: TGTGCCAGCAGAGTAGCGGGTAAATCTTACAATGAGCAGTTCTTC
D gene: -; J gene: TRBJ2-7; clone size: -; V gene: TRBV7-2; CDR3 protein: CASSPSWGDEQYF; CDR3 DNA: TGTGCCAGCAGCCCCAGTTGGGGGGACGAGCAGTACTTC
D gene: TRBD1; J gene: TRBJ1-5; clone size: -; V gene: TRBV5-1; CDR3 protein: CASSVGQSNQPQHF; CDR3 DNA: TGCGCCAGCAGCGTGGGACAGAGCAATCAGCCCCAGCATTTT
D gene: -; J gene: TRBJ1-2; clone size: -; V gene: TRBV19; CDR3 protein: CASSIPGLNYGYTF; CDR3 DNA: TGTGCCAGTAGTATCCCAGGGTTGAACTATGGCTACACCTTC
D gene: -; J gene: TRBJ2-1; clone size: -; V gene: TRBV5-4; CDR3 protein: CASLGSGEQFF; CDR3 DNA: TGTGCCAGCCTGGGTAGCGGTGAGCAGTTCTTC
D gene: -; J gene: TRBJ2-3; clone size: -; V gene: TRBV5-1; CDR3 protein: CASTRPSTDTQYF; CDR3 DNA: TGCGCCAGCACCCGTCCTAGCACAGATACGCAGTATTTT
D gene: TRBD2; J gene: TRBJ2-2; clone size: -; V gene: TRBV4-3; CDR3 protein: CASSQDVAGGPITGELFF; CDR3 DNA: TGCGCCAGCAGCCAAGATGTAGCGGGGGGGCCTATCACCGGGGAGCTGTTTTTT
D gene: -; J gene: TRBJ1-4; clone size: many; V gene: TRBV5-5; CDR3 protein: CASGLRVWEKLFF; CDR3 DNA: TGTGCCAGCGGGCTCAGGGTGTGGGAAAAACTGTTTTTT
D gene: TRBD2; J gene: TRBJ2-7; clone size: -; V gene: TRBV5-1; CDR3 protein: CASSYASGGANEQYF; CDR3 DNA: TGCGCCAGCAGCTACGCTAGCGGGGGGGCCAACGAGCAGTACTTC
D gene: TRBD1; J gene: TRBJ2-5; clone size: -; V gene: TRBV10-3; CDR3 protein: CAISSGQGETQYF; CDR3 DNA: TGTGCCATCAGTTCGGGACAGGGGGAGACCCAGTACTTC
D gene: TRBD1; J gene: TRBJ1-1; clone size: -; V gene: TRBV7-9; CDR3 protein: CASTPQGQLTEAFF; CDR3 DNA: TGTGCCAGCACCCCCCAGGGACAGCTCACTGAAGCTTTCTTT
D gene: -; J gene: TRBJ2-5; clone size: few; V gene: TRBV9; CDR3 protein: CASSVDINQETQYF; CDR3 DNA: TGTGCCAGCAGCGTAGACATAAACCAAGAGACCCAGTACTTC
D gene: TRBD1; J gene: TRBJ1-5; clone size: -; V gene: TRBV28; CDR3 protein: CASSLPDRGEQPQHF; CDR3 DNA: TGTGCCAGCAGTTTACCGGACAGGGGCGAACAGCCCCAGCATTTT
D gene: -; J gene: TRBJ2-1; clone size: -; V gene: TRBV27; CDR3 protein: CASSLRRSGDNEQFF; CDR3 DNA: TGTGCCAGCAGTTTAAGGCGCTCGGGGGACAATGAGCAGTTCTTC
D gene: TRBD1; J gene: TRBJ1-1; clone size: -; V gene: TRBV28; CDR3 protein: CASSLRQGVSEAFF; CDR3 DNA: TGTGCCAGCAGTTTGAGACAGGGGGTGAGTGAAGCTTTCTTT
D gene: TRBD2; J gene: TRBJ2-5; clone size: -; V gene: TRBV7-8; CDR3 protein: CASSSIAGGPETQYF; CDR3 DNA: TGTGCCAGCAGCTCAATAGCGGGAGGGCCAGAGACCCAGTACTTC
D gene: -; J gene: TRBJ1-1; clone size: few; V gene: TRBV25-1; CDR3 protein: CASSMRSTEAFF; CDR3 DNA: TGTGCCAGCAGCATGAGGAGCACTGAAGCTTTCTTT
D gene: -; J gene: TRBJ1-6; clone size: once; V gene: TRBV5-1; CDR3 protein: CASSPEGGGPLHF; CDR3 DNA: TGCGCCAGCAGCCCCGAAGGGGGGGGTCCCCTCCACTTT
D gene: -; J gene: TRBJ2-3; clone size: -; V gene: TRBV7-2; CDR3 protein: CASSSYTDTQYF; CDR3 DNA: TGTGCCAGCAGCTCCTACACAGATACGCAGTATTTT
D gene: TRBD1; J gene: TRBJ2-5; clone size: -; V gene: TRBV5-1; CDR3 protein: CASSPRQGEETQYF; CDR3 DNA: TGCGCCAGCAGTCCTAGACAGGGAGAAGAGACCCAGTACTTC
D gene: TRBD1; J gene: TRBJ1-2; clone size: -; V gene: TRBV5-1; CDR3 protein: CASSYDRAGYTF; CDR3 DNA: TGCGCCAGCAGCTACGACAGGGCTGGCTACACCTTC
D gene: -; J gene: TRBJ1-2; clone size: -; V gene: TRBV4-3; CDR3 protein: CASSPRGSYGGYTF; CDR3 DNA: TGCGCCAGCAGCCCCCGGGGTTCCTATGGGGGCTACACCTTC
D gene: -; J gene: TRBJ2-2; clone size: -; V gene: TRBV7-2; CDR3 protein: CASSPGRTGTGELFF; CDR3 DNA: TGTGCCAGCAGCCCTGGTCGTACGGGGACCGGGGAGCTGTTTTTT
D gene: -; J gene: TRBJ1-5; clone size: -; V gene: TRBV5-1; CDR3 protein: CASSTREGQSNQPQHF; CDR3 DNA: TGCGCCAGCAGCACACGAGAAGGACAGAGCAATCAGCCCCAGCATTTT
D gene: TRBD2; J gene: TRBJ2-7; clone size: -; V gene: TRBV7-2; CDR3 protein: CASSLGTSGRRRSYEQYF; CDR3 DNA: TGTGCCAGCAGCTTAGGGACTAGCGGGAGGAGGCGATCCTACGAGCAGTACTTC
D gene: TRBD1; J gene: TRBJ2-7; clone size: few; V gene: TRBV7-2; CDR3 protein: CASSRTGQGFRSSYEQYF; CDR3 DNA: TGTGCCAGCAGCCGAACGGGACAGGGTTTTAGGAGCTCCTACGAGCAGTACTTC
D gene: -; J gene: TRBJ1-3; clone size: -; V gene: TRBV5-1; CDR3 protein: CASSLDYRPGNTIYF; CDR3 DNA: TGCGCCAGCAGCCTGGACTATCGCCCGGGAAACACCATATATTTT
D gene: TRBD1; J gene: TRBJ2-7; clone size: -; V gene: TRBV6-1; CDR3 protein: CASREGGQGAYEQYF; CDR3 DNA: TGTGCCAGCAGGGAGGGGGGACAGGGGGCCTACGAGCAGTACTTC
D gene: TRBD1; J gene: TRBJ1-3; clone size: once; V gene: TRBV5-1; CDR3 protein: CASSSGGISGNTIYF; CDR3 DNA: TGCGCCAGCAGCTCAGGGGGAATCTCTGGAAACACCATATATTTT
D gene: -; J gene: TRBJ2-7; clone size: -; V gene: TRBV28; CDR3 protein: CASSETLGSYEQYF; CDR3 DNA: TGTGCCAGCAGTGAGACCCTAGGCTCCTACGAGCAGTACTTC
D gene: TRBD2; J gene: TRBJ2-7; clone size: -; V gene: TRBV27; CDR3 protein: CASSVQRGGFHEQYF; CDR3 DNA: TGTGCCAGCAGTGTCCAGCGGGGGGGCTTCCACGAGCAGTACTTC
D gene: -; J gene: TRBJ2-7; clone size: -; V gene: TRBV5-7; CDR3 protein: CASSLDPTGTYEQYF; CDR3 DNA: TGTGCCAGCAGCTTGGACCCGACAGGTACCTACGAGCAGTACTTC
D gene: TRBD1; J gene: TRBJ1-2; clone size: -; V gene: TRBV19; CDR3 protein: CASSPETGGAGGSYGYTF; CDR3 DNA: TGTGCCAGTAGTCCCGAGACAGGGGGCGCAGGAGGTAGCTATGGCTACACCTTC
D gene: -; J gene: TRBJ2-7; clone size: -; V gene: TRBV15; CDR3 protein: CATSRASRYEQYF; CDR3 DNA: TGTGCCACCAGCAGAGCCTCGAGGTACGAGCAGTACTTC
D gene: TRBD1; J gene: TRBJ1-2; clone size: -; V gene: TRBV7-9; CDR3 protein: CASSGDSHYGYTF; CDR3 DNA: TGTGCCAGCAGTGGGGACAGCCACTATGGCTACACCTTC
D gene: -; J gene: TRBJ1-4; clone size: -; V gene: TRBV27; CDR3 protein: CASSLRPSRNEKLFF; CDR3 DNA: TGTGCCAGCAGTTTACGCCCATCTAGGAATGAAAAACTGTTTTTT
D gene: TRBD2; J gene: TRBJ2-7; clone size: few; V gene: TRBV7-2; CDR3 protein: CASSPGAGAGGSYEQYF; CDR3 DNA: TGTGCCAGCAGCCCAGGGGCGGGAGCGGGGGGCTCCTACGAGCAGTACTTC
D gene: -; J gene: TRBJ2-5; clone size: once; V gene: TRBV7-6; CDR3 protein: CASRRGQEETQYF; CDR3 DNA: TGTGCCAGCAGGCGGGGGCAAGAAGAGACCCAGTACTTC
D gene: TRBD1; J gene: TRBJ1-2; clone size: -; V gene: TRBV9; CDR3 protein: CASSFRTGSNGYTF; CDR3 DNA: TGTGCCAGCAGCTTTCGGACAGGGAGTAATGGCTACACCTTC
D gene: -; J gene: TRBJ2-7; clone size: -; V gene: TRBV29-1; CDR3 protein: CSVEEASPYSNPYEQYF; CDR3 DNA: TGCAGCGTTGAAGAAGCCTCTCCATACTCTAATCCCTACGAGCAGTACTTC
D gene: TRBD1; J gene: TRBJ1-2; clone size: -; V gene: TRBV9; CDR3 protein: CASSDPDGGQGSYGYTF; CDR3 DNA: TGTGCCAGCAGCGACCCAGATGGCGGACAGGGGTCCTATGGCTACACCTTC
D gene: TRBD2; J gene: TRBJ2-2; clone size: -; V gene: TRBV27; CDR3 protein: CASSLTTSGYTGELFF; CDR3 DNA: TGTGCCAGCAGTTTAACGACTAGCGGGTACACCGGGGAGCTGTTTTTT
D gene: TRBD1; J gene: TRBJ1-2; clone size: -; V gene: TRBV4-1; CDR3 protein: CASSSGTGAFYGYTF; CDR3 DNA: TGCGCCAGCAGCTCCGGGACAGGGGCCTTCTATGGCTACACCTTC
D gene: -; J gene: TRBJ2-3; clone size: -; V gene: TRBV29-1; CDR3 protein: CSVDRDTQYF; CDR3 DNA: TGCAGCGTTGATAGAGATACGCAGTATTTT
D gene: TRBD1; J gene: TRBJ1-6; clone size: -; V gene: TRBV27; CDR3 protein: CASTGTGEGSPLHF; CDR3 DNA: TGTGCCAGCACCGGGACAGGGGAAGGTTCACCCCTCCACTTT
D gene: TRBD1; J gene: TRBJ2-3; clone size: -; V gene: TRBV12-5; CDR3 protein: CASGQGTGAVDTQYF; CDR3 DNA: TGTGCTAGTGGCCAGGGGACAGGGGCAGTAGATACGCAGTATTTT
D gene: TRBD1; J gene: TRBJ2-5; clone size: -; V gene: TRBV7-8; CDR3 protein: CASSLGFGTEKETQYF; CDR3 DNA: TGTGCCAGCAGCTTAGGCTTTGGGACAGAGAAAGAGACCCAGTACTTC
D gene: -; J gene: TRBJ2-2; clone size: few; V gene: TRBV6-5; CDR3 protein: CASRTPLNTGELFF; CDR3 DNA: TGTGCCAGCAGGACTCCCCTTAACACCGGGGAGCTGTTTTTT
D gene: -; J gene: TRBJ2-3; clone size: few; V gene: TRBV10-3; CDR3 protein: CAITQGRGTDTQYF; CDR3 DNA: TGTGCCATCACCCAGGGTCGGGGCACAGATACGCAGTATTTT